The sequence of this TCR beta chain was determined in a study of cytomegalovirus exposure and HLA in healthy donors. Of note for this clone: What it recognizes is unknown.

The study ran its PCR with 60 Vbeta and 13 Jbeta primers. The assay was immunoSEQ multiplex PCR, and TCRdb's table has in-frame clones only and misses some. Of around 150,000 clones detected, over 80% appear once; the ten largest clones hold less than 4%. Whole-study results and caveats: Immune exposure information available was restricted to CMV serostatus. In presence/absence analyses, roughly uniform sequencing depth across donors was assumed.

The germline V gene encodes CDR1 MNHEY and CDR2 SMNVEV (reference sequence). Trimming removed 4 bases from V and 1 base from J; junction bases left unmatched: 2. The CDR3 length is 14 residues. This receptor was taken from a male donor in good health and CMV-seronegative. The sample consisted of PBMCs. The chain joins TRBV27 to TRBJ1-1; TRBD1 matches at 8 bases. CDR3 protein: CASSSGQGNTEAFF. Written as DNA, the CDR3 is TGTGCCAGCAGTTCAGGACAGGGGAACACTGAAGCTTTCTTT.